There are many counts of the clone carrying this T cell receptor beta chain. Its antigen is unknown. These data come from a study of T cells after yellow fever vaccination. Study context: SMART-Seq v4 Ultra Low Input handled preparation of low-cell-number fractions.

Overall study findings and caveats: Some clonotypes were seen in both the CD4 and the CD8 compartments. These made up a small share and likely arose from convergent recombination. Peaking faster, on day 5 versus 15, the secondary response was nonetheless weaker. Contaminants from the bulk population, in the form of abundant clonotypes, could be found in FACS-sorted repertoires.

Germline values: CDR1 DFQATT, CDR2 SNEGSKA (reference sequence). Trimming at V came to 5 bases and at J to 1 base, leaving 6 bases not matched to a gene. The CDR3 consists of 14 residues. TCRdb itself ran the 5' RACE reads through MiXCR, one entry per CDR3 protein. The data contain 25,000 to 35,000 distinct CDR3 sequences, around 4.8% of them seen just once; the ten biggest clones take up about half. The chain joins TRBV20-1 to TRBJ2-5; the match to TRBD1 covers 8 bases. The receptor was isolated from a man aged 25-40 years who received the YFV17D yellow fever vaccine. The source material was CD8+ T cells sorted from PBMCs, sampled 5 days after the yellow fever booster vaccination. CDR3 in DNA: TGCAGTGCTGGGGACAGGCGCACCCAAGAGACCCAGTACTTC. Amino acids: CSAGDRRTQETQYF.